The text below deals with one T cell receptor (beta chain). Its antigen is unknown. No much larger clone is present one base from it, and per-base qualities are unavailable. TCRbeta CDR3 regions were amplified from genomic DNA using the immunoSEQ Assay, a bias-controlled multiplex PCR. From the authors' description of their analysis: Nucleated cell counts per sample were estimated from amplification of reference gene primers within the assay. To quantify the absolute abundance of each unique TCRbeta CDR3 rearrangement, sequence reads were collapsed and filtered. Productive Simpson clonality was computed per sample as the square root of Simpson's diversity index over productive rearrangements. TCRdb provides this immuneACCESS table in a form limited to in-frame rearrangements. Some clones are lacking; in checked studies, under half of them reflect an unresolved V gene, and why the rest are absent is not known. D and trimming come from the DNA, and the V and J calls and clone size come from that table. The sample includes about 160,000 clones, with more than 75% observed a single time. Roughly 1% of the sample is in the top ten clones.

The data derive from a study of blood T cell repertoires in COVID-19 (dated by TCRdb to about 2020). In terms of the full investigation: Collaborator samples came from the United States, Italy and Spain and covered acute and convalescent phases of COVID-19. The repertoires were released in a freely available public database meant as a resource for research on the immune response to SARS-CoV-2. Deeply sampled blood TCRbeta repertoires from subjects exposed to, actively infected with, or recovered from COVID-19 were included in the dataset. The prospective study material was composed of cDNA or gDNA derived from T cells, B-cell-depleted T cells, or PBMCs. Nearly every sample came with metadata listing a de-identified subject ID, COVID-19 status, age in years and sex. The samples were drawn from two sources: the first 160 participants of the ongoing ImmuneRACE study, and 1,254 subjects contributed by 6 global collaborators. Where available, HLA class I and class II types were obtained from metadata supplied by the sample provider rather than from assay-based typing. Overall results and qualifications from the work: The amount of clinical and demographic metadata varied by source and participant and was provided uncurated.

The CDR3 holds 16 amino acids from the cysteine to the phenylalanine. Just the 48-base CDR3 DNA is kept, in frame starting at base 1. Based on the germline V gene, the CDR1 and CDR2 sequences are SGHRS and YFSETQ. V lost 4 bases and J lost 1 base, and the count of bases not matched to a germline gene is 8. Whole blood was collected in K2EDTA tubes by collaborating institutions according to the institutions' own protocols. Collaborator samples were shipped for TCRbeta analysis as frozen whole blood, isolated PBMCs, or DNA extracted from either sample type. Material: peripheral blood. The clonotype was recovered from a man aged 35 to 55 with acute or convalescent COVID-19. This chain is built from TRBV5-1 and TRBJ2-3; 8 central bases correspond to TRBD1. Here is the DNA: TGCGCCAGCAGCCTCGGACAGGGACTTGGCACAGATACGCAGTATTTT. Its protein is CASSLGQGLGTDTQYF.